This T cell receptor (beta chain) was observed in a study of human T cells and chemical hapten exposure (dated by TCRdb to about 2021). Study-wide context: For sensitization, 2% DPC in acetone was applied to a 2 cm by 2 cm area of upper inner arm skin. Throughout the study period of roughly 24 weeks, patients also received therapeutic DPC doses to the scalp every week. Patch testing was done on the upper back using Finn chambers containing 0.01% DPC, and results were scored after 6 days according to International Contact Dermatitis Research Group standards. The patient cohort, mostly female, included alopecia areata with under or over 50% scalp involvement, alopecia totalis and alopecia universalis. Libraries were pooled for sequencing, and variation in per-sample TCR yields was attributed mainly to small differences in library volumes within the pool. Peripheral blood TCR repertoire changes were tracked in vivo in alopecia patients during primary and secondary sensitization to the hapten diphenylcyclopropenone (DPC). Blood samples were taken from patients before sensitization (week 0) and at 2, 6 and about 24 weeks after DPC sensitization. Under 30 alopecia patients gave blood for TCR sequencing at one to four time points (pre-sensitization, 2, 6 and 24 weeks).

CDR1 is given as SGHRS and CDR2 as YFSETQ, both from the germline V gene. V is cut by 0 bases and J by 5 bases, and the space between the germline ends is 6 bases. The CDR3 contains 13 residues, cysteine and phenylalanine counted. CDR3 DNA only is kept here, 39 bases in frame from base 1. With respect to this clonotype: Its binding antigen is unknown. The input lacks base qualities; no much larger clone sits a single base away.

In light of the paper, this sample's time point label describes: patch test 1, 2 weeks after DPC sensitization. Sample treatment or condition, as interpreted from the label and publication: therapeutic diphenylcyclopropenone sensitization with weekly scalp DPC. At each patch-test visit, blood was drawn before the patch test was applied. Patients were eligible if aged 18 to 70, diagnosed with alopecia and judged suitable for DPC therapy, and pregnant patients were excluded. Unfractionated whole blood was collected in Tempus Blood RNA tubes, and total RNA was extracted from that blood. Paper-wide results and their limitations: The number of PT1 expanded TCRs positively correlated with patch test score, significant at thresholds 8, 16 and 32 but not 4. After repeated subsampling, the strength of the expansion versus patch-test correlation and the threshold at which it became significant changed. Because every patient had alopecia, a presumed autoimmune disease, the patients' immune response might differ from that of healthy individuals. DPC sensitization did not change the number of TCRs with a frequency above 1 in 1000, and there was no evidence of changes in global repertoire structure. Significantly more large CDR3 similarity clusters were formed by expanded TCRs than by pre-sensitization or healthy control sets, consistent with antigen-driven responses.

Library generation was performed with RACE. Sequenced using a NextSeq 500. During library preparation, unique molecular identifiers were attached to individual cDNA molecules so that TCRs could be counted quantitatively and reproducibly. From each blood RNA sample, both TCR alpha and TCR beta chains were sequenced. Processing in the source paper ran as follows. The median number of TCRs per sample was approximately 96,000, ranging from about 23,224 to 690,600. The Decombinator software suite was used to annotate the V, J and CDR3 of the TCR reads. For the PS versus PT1 abundance plots, all samples were subsampled to the same number of TCRs (28,000). Expanded TCRs were defined as absent before sensitization and observed at least eight times at the 2-week time point. TCRdb reran the public reads through fastp at Q25 and MiXCR, keeping productive beta chains. Each CDR3 protein appears once, grouped with its most common genes and DNA. The V and J calls, along with clone size, are taken from TCRdb and not from the paper's own processing. The sample contains around 190,000 distinct CDR3 sequences, 20% to 25% of them found a single time. In total, the top ten clones hold 6% to 8% of the sample.

Recombination joined TRBV5-1 with TRBJ1-5; the D gene assignment is ambiguous. Sequencing was performed on whole blood, taken in connection with sensitization to the hapten diphenylcyclopropenone (DPC). This sequence was found in a woman aged 45-65 years with alopecia areata. Some clones in this sample may be carry-over from other donors' samples. The nucleotides read TGCGCCAGCAGCTTGGGATTTCATCAGCCCCAGCATTTT. The resulting protein is CASSLGFHQPQHF.